This record looks at one T cell receptor (beta chain) sequence and its context. Antigen specificity is unknown. Trimming took 3 bases from V and 4 from J; bases not matched to a gene: 20. CDR3 size: 20 residues. CDR1 and CDR2 from the germline V gene are LGHNA and YNFKEQ. Amplification used 60 Vbeta primers and 13 Jbeta primers. TCRdb's copy holds only in-frame clones and misses some; the assay was immunoSEQ multiplex PCR. Altogether around 100,000 clones are present, roughly three quarters being singletons, with the ten largest covering around a fifth. This entry is derived from a study of cytomegalovirus exposure and HLA in healthy donors. Across the study: Early release data held 80 million to 100 million unique TCRs from HLA-typed donors. Study conclusions and caveats: It emerged from a later analysis that several of the most significant clusters appeared to be linked to common viral pathogens. Later analysis identified a missense DCLRE1C variant that was linked to TCR beta V- and J-gene trimming.

The sequencing sample was made of PBMCs. The chain links TRBV4-2 to TRBJ2-3; 9 nucleotides agree with TRBD2. The sequence derives from a woman in her sixties in good health and CMV-seropositive. The CDR3 reads CASSQDPVSGSGGRADTQYF. CDR3 nucleotide sequence: TGTGCCAGCAGCCAGGACCCCGTTAGCGGGAGTGGAGGAAGGGCAGATACGCAGTATTTT.